Sequencing of this T cell receptor (beta chain) was carried out in a study of cytomegalovirus exposure and HLA in healthy donors (dated by TCRdb to 2016 to 2017). Some background on the complete study: An earlier analysis of roughly 570 of the donors reported roughly 300 Gb of sequence data and 100 million to 120 million unique TCR beta sequences obtained from about 180 million T cells. In the later analysis, no new phenotypic data were used to find candidate immune exposures; instead, reliance was placed on TCR beta sequences and their occurrence across donors. Every discovery cohort repertoire had been produced on one sequencing platform. In addition to the first cohort of around 670 subjects, a separate validation cohort of about 120 different subjects was used. An earlier analysis of about 620 of the donors applied high-throughput TCR beta sequencing to assess whether each TCR beta V gene segment acted as functional or pseudogenic. Roughly 5 DR-DQ haplotypes were handled as single units for association and clustering, since linkage in the cohort was strong. Across approximately 400 genotyped donors of the cohort, an average of roughly 250,000 unique TCR beta nucleotide sequences per donor were sequenced, and around 20% of those sequences were non-productive. The number of donors typed differed by locus, with 629-630 for A, B, C, DRB1 and DQB1, 522 for DQA1, over 600 for DPA1, and some 440 for DPB1. The study combined high-throughput TCR immunosequencing, statistical association of individual TCRs with disease status, and machine learning to predict cytomegalovirus infection status. Donor age, sex, ethnicity and CMV serostatus were compiled together with the repertoire data. Both class I and class II loci were covered by HLA typing, at four-digit resolution. A later genetic analysis used genome-wide SNP genotypes for about 55% of the 666 donors, treating that subset as a discovery cohort. The study aimed to test whether signatures of past pathogen exposure could be identified by cataloging public T cell receptors. A later analysis re-examined previously published TCR beta repertoires from more than 650 donors and added high-resolution HLA genotyping to investigate patterns of TCR occurrence. Of the 350 to 450 genotyped donors, approximately 80% were placed in the genetic ancestry cluster associated with self-reported Caucasian donors. An early release that covered about 600 HLA-typed donors contained 250 to 350 gigabases of sequencing data and some 87 million unique TCR sequences. The study used immunosequencing to profile the T cell repertoires of about 670 subjects and linked those repertoires to cytomegalovirus serostatus. The investigation overall reported the following: In vitro tests confirmed that three of the cytomegalovirus-associated TCR beta chains recognize cytomegalovirus antigens. Because HLA typing was unavailable for some donors at each locus, only the typed subset was used in association tests. In an earlier analysis of more than 500 of the donors, most TCR beta V segments appeared in productive rearrangements about 87% or about 30% of the time, broadly matching IMGT annotations. In a later analysis, the rate of TCR association differed among HLA loci, with DRB1 alleles having the most associated TCRs and HLA-C alleles having the fewest. Sequencing depth was assumed to be roughly uniform across donors in the presence/absence analyses, though that assumption may not hold. The study gave a list of some 150 TCR beta chains associated with cytomegalovirus. The earlier analysis of 587 of the donors excluded roughly 17 rarely observed V segments, including chromosome 9 orphons, because counts were too low. In a later analysis, HLA-associated TCR beta chains showed more clonal expansion and lower generation probabilities than non-associated chains that were equally common. Only TCR beta chains were sequenced in this cohort, and the absence of alpha or paired-chain data limited detectable features. The classifier was reported to diagnose cytomegalovirus status with high specificity and sensitivity in both the original cohort and the validation cohort. A later analysis reported that several top co-occurrence clusters appeared linked to parvovirus B19, influenza, CMV and Epstein-Barr virus. A cluster of highly shared sequence variants was judged likely to be a technical artifact of the sequencing pipeline. Linkage disequilibrium might explain the correlated functional status among segregating V segments, but an unknown experimental factor could not be ruled out. In a later genetic analysis, a missense DCLRE1C variant was associated with V-gene and J-gene trimming of TCR beta chains, and the association was replicated in an independent cohort. The 87-base-pair reads could not distinguish some IMGT-functional V segments, including TRBV6-2 and TRBV6-3, so those segments were excluded. A further reported finding was that TCR beta sequences accurately predicted the HLA-A and HLA-B alleles for most subjects in the first cohort. According to a later genetic analysis, donors in an Asian-associated ancestry cluster had fewer N-insertions in productive TCRs than the approximately 630-donor mean. The only immune exposure information available for the cohort was CMV serostatus. When HLA alleles, especially DR and DQ, strongly co-occurred, attributing TCR associations to individual alleles was difficult. According to the authors, the approach could potentially be generalized to other disease states and immunological phenotypes. In a later analysis, most CMV-associated TCR beta chains were found to appear HLA-restricted, with HLA associations seemingly driven largely by CMV exposure. In a later analysis, 15,000 to 20,000 TCR beta sequences were associated with specific HLA alleles at a false discovery rate of 0.05. Across donors, most TCR sequences were observed very rarely, whereas some public TCRs were present in many individuals.

The cohort consisted of 600 to 700 healthy bone marrow donors. At the time of sampling, all cohort members were nominally healthy, though unrecorded immune exposures were likely present. The donor tested CMV seronegative and was one of the 352 seronegative cohort members. Each donor provided a peripheral blood sample, and peripheral blood mononuclear cells were used for TCR beta sequencing. The Qiagen DNeasy Blood Extraction Kit was used to extract genomic DNA from the blood cell samples. This clone was counted between two and nine times. Its antigen is currently not known. There are no base qualities to consult, and no much larger clone falls within one base. CDR1 and CDR2, looked up from the germline V gene, are ENHRY and SYGVKD. V sheds 7 bases and J sheds 4 bases, leaving 13 bases between their ends. The CDR3 has 13 amino acids, counting the end cysteine and phenylalanine. Only CDR3 DNA is held: 39 bases, read in frame from base 1.

Libraries were prepared through the immunoSEQ multiplex PCR assay. A mixture of 60 forward primers for TCR Vbeta segments and 13 reverse primers for TCR Jbeta segments was used in the multiplex PCR. A multiplex PCR assay on genomic DNA amplified the CDR3 region of rearranged TCR beta genes. On the Illumina HiSeq System, the amplified TCR beta libraries were sequenced as 87-base-pair reads. In the source study's methods: A later analysis tallied roughly 80 million unique TCR beta chains across the 660 or so repertoires, and about 10 million of those chains were shared by two or more donors. Raw reads were error-corrected and collapsed into unique sequences by a nearest-neighbor algorithm in which closely related sequences were merged to remove PCR and sequencing errors. To assign V, D and J gene segments, CDR3 sequences were aligned to IMGT reference sequences. For a sequence to be retained, at least a six-nucleotide match to both a V gene segment and a J gene segment was required. A rearrangement counted as productive if the CDR3 had no stop codons and remained in frame with V and J, and every other rearrangement counted as non-productive. CDR3 was defined according to IMGT convention as the region running from the second conserved V-encoded cysteine to the conserved J-encoded phenylalanine. Sequences without an unambiguous match to a single V gene segment were excluded from the earlier analysis of about 630 of the donors. An earlier analysis of a few hundred of the donors classified V segments as functional when productive rearrangements were above 56.7% and as segregating when the standard deviation between donors was above 5%. A statistical classification framework was built to diagnose cytomegalovirus status from the catalog of TCR beta chain sequences. A later analysis assigned V and J genes by comparing TCR nucleotide sequences with IMGT/GENE-DB human TR gene sequences. In a later analysis, CDR3 sequences and most-parsimonious VDJ recombination scenarios were assigned using the TCRdist pipeline. In a later analysis, each TCR beta chain was defined by its CDR3 amino acid sequence together with its V-gene family, and reads without a unique V-gene family were excluded. As a way to deal with suspected cross-contamination and a sequencing artifact, a later analysis dropped 500 to 700 nucleotide sequences that were highly shared and had low generation probability. In a later analysis, a clonal expansion index for each public chain was calculated from normalized within-repertoire ranks of inferred template counts. In a later analysis, generation probabilities were computed with a VDJ recombination model fitted to out-of-frame rearrangements, and the resulting probabilities were checked against IGoR. In a later analysis, hypergeometric tests were used to score TCR-TCR, TCR-HLA and TCR-CMV co-occurrence, with a repertoire-size bias correction applied to TCR pairs. False discovery rates were estimated in a later analysis by permuting HLA or CMV assignments 20 times. In a later analysis, co-occurring TCRs were grouped using DBSCAN, and TCRdist sequence similarity was added for clustering within HLA-allele-positive subsets. Repertoires with fewer than 30,000 or more than 120,000 public chains, plus five repertoires with anomalous nucleotide sharing, were excluded from co-occurrence clustering. TCRdb re-hosts the immuneACCESS table, in-frame sequences only. Its copies lack some clones; in the studies checked, an unresolved V gene accounts for under half of them, and the cause for the rest is not known. The V and J calls and the clone size are those of that table, but D and trimming were determined from the DNA. In this sample the table shows under 200,000 clones, about three quarters of which occur a single time. The leading ten clones occupy 2.5% to 3.5% of the sample.

The clonotype was recovered from a female donor in good health and CMV-seronegative. The sequencing input was PBMCs. The rearrangement combines TRBV10-3 with TRBJ1-2; the D gene cannot be named for sure. The CDR3 region reads CAIMEGIGYGYTF. The DNA sequence is as follows: TGTGCCATCATGGAGGGCATAGGCTATGGCTACACCTTC.